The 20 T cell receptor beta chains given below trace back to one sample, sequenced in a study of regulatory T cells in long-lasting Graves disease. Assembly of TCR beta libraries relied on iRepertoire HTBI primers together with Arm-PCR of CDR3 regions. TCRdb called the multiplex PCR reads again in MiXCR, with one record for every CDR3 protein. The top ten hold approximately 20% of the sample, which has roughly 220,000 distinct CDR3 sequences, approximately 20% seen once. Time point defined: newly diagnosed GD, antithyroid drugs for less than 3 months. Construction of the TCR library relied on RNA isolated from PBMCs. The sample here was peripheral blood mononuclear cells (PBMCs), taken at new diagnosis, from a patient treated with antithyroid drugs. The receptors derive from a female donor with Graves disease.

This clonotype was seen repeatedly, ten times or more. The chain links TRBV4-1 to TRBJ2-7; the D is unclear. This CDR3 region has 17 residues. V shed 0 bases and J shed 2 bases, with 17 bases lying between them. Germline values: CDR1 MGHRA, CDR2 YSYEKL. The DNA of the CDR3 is TGCGCCAGCAGCCAAGAAGGTGTCCGTCAGATCCCCTACGAGCAGTACTTC. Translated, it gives CASSQEGVRQIPYEQYF.

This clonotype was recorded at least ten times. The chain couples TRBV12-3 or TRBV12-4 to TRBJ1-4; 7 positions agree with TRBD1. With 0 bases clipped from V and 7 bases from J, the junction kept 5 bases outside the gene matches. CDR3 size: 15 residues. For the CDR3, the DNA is TGTGCCAGCAGTTTAGCAAATTACAGGGGTGAAAAACTGTTTTTT. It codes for CASSLANYRGEKLFF.

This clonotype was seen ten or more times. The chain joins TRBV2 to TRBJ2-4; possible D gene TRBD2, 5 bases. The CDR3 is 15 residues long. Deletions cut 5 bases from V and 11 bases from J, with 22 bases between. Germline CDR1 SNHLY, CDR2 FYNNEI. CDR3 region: CASSPLAGTPVVQYF. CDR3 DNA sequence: TGTGCCAGCAGTCCTCTCGCGGGTACTCCGGTGGTTCAGTACTTC.

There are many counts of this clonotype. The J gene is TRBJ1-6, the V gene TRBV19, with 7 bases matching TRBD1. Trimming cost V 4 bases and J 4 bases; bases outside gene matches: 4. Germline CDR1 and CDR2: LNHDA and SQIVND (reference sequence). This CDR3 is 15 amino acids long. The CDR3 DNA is TGTGCCAGTAGTACTAAGGGACAGTATAATTCACCCCTCCACTTT. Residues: CASSTKGQYNSPLHF.

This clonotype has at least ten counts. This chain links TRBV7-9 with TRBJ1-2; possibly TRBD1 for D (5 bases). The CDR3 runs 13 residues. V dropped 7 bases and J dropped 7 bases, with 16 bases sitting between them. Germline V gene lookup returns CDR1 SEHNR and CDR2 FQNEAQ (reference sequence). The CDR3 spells CASTIDGGSGYTF. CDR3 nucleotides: TGTGCCAGCACCATCGACGGGGGGTCTGGCTACACCTTC.

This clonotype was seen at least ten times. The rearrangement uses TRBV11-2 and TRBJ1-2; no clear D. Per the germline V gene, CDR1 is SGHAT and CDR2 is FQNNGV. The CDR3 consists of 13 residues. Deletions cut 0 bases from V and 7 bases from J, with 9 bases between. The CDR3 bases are TGTGCCAGCAGCTTAGAGGGCCTAGGTGGCTACACCTTC. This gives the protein CASSLEGLGGYTF.

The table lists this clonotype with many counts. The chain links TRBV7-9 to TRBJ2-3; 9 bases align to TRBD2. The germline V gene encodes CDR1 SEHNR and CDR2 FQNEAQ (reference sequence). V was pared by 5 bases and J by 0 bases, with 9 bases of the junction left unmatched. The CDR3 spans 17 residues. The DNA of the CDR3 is TGTGCCAGCAGCGGGCAAAGGGGACTAGCCAGCACAGATACGCAGTATTTT. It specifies CASSGQRGLASTDTQYF.

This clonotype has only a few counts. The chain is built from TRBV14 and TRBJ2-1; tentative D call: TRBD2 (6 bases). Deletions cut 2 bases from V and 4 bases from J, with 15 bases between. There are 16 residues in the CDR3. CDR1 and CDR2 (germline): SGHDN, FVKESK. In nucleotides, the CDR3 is TGTGCCAGCAGCCAACGAAAGGGGCGGGGATACAATGAGCAGTTCTTC. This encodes CASSQRKGRGYNEQFF.

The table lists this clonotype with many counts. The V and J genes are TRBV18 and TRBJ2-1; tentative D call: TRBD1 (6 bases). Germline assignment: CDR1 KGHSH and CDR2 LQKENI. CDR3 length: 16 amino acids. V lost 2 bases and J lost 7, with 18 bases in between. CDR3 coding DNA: TGTGCCAGCTCACCATTCGAGCGTTCAGGGGTGAATGAGCAGTTCTTC. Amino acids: CASSPFERSGVNEQFF. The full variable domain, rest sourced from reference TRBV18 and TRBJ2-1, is NAGVMQNPRHLVRRRGQEARLRCSPMKGHSHVYWYRQLPEEGLKFMVYLQKENIIDESGMPKERFSAEFPKEGPSILRIQQVVRGDSAAYFCASSPFERSGVNEQFFGPGTRLTVL.

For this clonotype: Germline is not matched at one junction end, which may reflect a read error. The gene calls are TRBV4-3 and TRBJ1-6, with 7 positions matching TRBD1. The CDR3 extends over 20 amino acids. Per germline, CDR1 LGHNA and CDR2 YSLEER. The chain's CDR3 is CASSQNGPNWARGFGSPPHF. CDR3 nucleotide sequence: TGCGCCAGCAGCCAAAACGGGCCAAATTGGGCCAGGGGGTTTGGTTCACCCCCCCACTTT.

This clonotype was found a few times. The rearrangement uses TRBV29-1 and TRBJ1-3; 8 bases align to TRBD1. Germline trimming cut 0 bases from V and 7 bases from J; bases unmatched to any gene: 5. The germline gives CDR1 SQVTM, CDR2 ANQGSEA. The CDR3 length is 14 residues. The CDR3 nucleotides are TGCAGCGTTGAAGATAAAACAGGGGGGAACACCATATATTTT. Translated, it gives CSVEDKTGGNTIYF.

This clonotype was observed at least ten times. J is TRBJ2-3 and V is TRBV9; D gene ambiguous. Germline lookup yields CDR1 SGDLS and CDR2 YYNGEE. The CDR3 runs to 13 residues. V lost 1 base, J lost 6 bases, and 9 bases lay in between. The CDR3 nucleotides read TGTGCCAGCAGCGTACGTTTGGGGGATACGCAGTATTTT. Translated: CASSVRLGDTQYF.

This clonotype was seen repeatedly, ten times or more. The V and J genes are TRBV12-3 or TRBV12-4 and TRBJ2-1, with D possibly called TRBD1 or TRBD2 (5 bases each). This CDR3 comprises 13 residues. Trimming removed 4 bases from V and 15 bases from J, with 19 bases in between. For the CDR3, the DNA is TGTGCCAGCAGTTACCACGAGGGGTCGGGTCCGTTCTTC. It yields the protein CASSYHEGSGPFF.

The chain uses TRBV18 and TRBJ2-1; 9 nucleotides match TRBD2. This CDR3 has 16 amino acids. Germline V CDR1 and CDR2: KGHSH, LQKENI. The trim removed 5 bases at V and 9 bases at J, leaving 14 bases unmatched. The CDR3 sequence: CASSSGVAGEVGEQFF. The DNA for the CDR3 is TGTGCCAGCTCATCCGGGGTAGCGGGAGAGGTTGGTGAGCAGTTCTTC.

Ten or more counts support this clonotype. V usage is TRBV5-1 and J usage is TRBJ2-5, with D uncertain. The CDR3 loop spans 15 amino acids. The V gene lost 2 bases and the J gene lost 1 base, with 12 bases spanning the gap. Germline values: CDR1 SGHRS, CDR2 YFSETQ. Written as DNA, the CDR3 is TGCGCCAGCAGCTTAGCCCCGGCAACCCAAGAGACCCAGTACTTC. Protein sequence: CASSLAPATQETQYF. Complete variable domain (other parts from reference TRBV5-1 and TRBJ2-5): KAGVTQTPRYLIKTRGQQVTLSCSPISGHRSVSWYQQTPGQGLQFLFEYFSETQRNKGNFPGRFSGRQFSNSRSEMNVSTLELGDSALYLCASSLAPATQETQYFGPGTRLLVL.

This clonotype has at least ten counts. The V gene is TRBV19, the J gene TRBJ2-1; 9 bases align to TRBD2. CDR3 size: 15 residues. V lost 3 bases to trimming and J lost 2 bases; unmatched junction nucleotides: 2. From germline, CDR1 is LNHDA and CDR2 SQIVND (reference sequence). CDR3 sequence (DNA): TGTGCCAGTAGTATGGCGGGAGGGCCCTACAATGAGCAGTTCTTC. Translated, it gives CASSMAGGPYNEQFF.

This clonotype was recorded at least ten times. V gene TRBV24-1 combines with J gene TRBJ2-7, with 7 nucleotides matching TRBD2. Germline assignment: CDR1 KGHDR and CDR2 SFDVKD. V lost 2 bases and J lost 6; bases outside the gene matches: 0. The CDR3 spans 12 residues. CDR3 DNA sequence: TGTGCCACCAGTGATTCTAGCGGCGAGCAGTACTTC. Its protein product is CATSDSSGEQYF.

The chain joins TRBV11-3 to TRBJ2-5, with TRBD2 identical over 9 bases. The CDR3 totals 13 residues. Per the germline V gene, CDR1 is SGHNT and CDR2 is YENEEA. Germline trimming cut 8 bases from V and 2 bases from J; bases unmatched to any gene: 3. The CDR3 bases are TGTGCCAGCTCGACTAGCGGACAAGAGACCCAGTACTTC. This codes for CASSTSGQETQYF.

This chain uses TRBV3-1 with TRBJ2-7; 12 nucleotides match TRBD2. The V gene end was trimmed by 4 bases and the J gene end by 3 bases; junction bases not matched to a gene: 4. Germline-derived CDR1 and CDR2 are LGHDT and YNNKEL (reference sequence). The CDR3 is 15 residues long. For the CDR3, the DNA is TGTGCCAGCAGCCGACTAGCGGGAGACGTCTACGAGCAGTACTTC. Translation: CASSRLAGDVYEQYF.

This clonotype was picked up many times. CDR3 nucleotide sequence: TGTGCCAGCAGTTTAAAGTCCCTTGGCAGGGGAAGTACTAATGAAAAACTGTTTTTT. It codes for CASSLKSLGRGSTNEKLFF. The chain joins TRBV28 to TRBJ1-4, with D possibly matching TRBD1 (6 bases). Germline CDR1 MDHEN, CDR2 SYDVKM. The CDR3 is 19 amino acids. The V and J ends lost 2 bases and 2 bases respectively, with 21 bases between them.